This entry is about one T cell receptor (beta chain). The data were obtained in a study of cytomegalovirus exposure and HLA in healthy donors. Study-wide background: Later analysis reported that the approximately 120 validation repertoires shared the platform of the 650 to 700 first-cohort repertoires.

This CDR3 comprises 13 residues. J lost 3 bases, V lost 7 bases, and 3 bases had no gene match. Per germline, CDR1 SNHLY and CDR2 FYNNEI. Profiling relied on immunoSEQ multiplex PCR, and the TCRdb table lists in-frame clones only, not all of them. The sample contains more than 100,000 clones, 88% of which appear only once. The sample was PBMCs. The rearrangement uses TRBV2 and TRBJ2-5, with 9 bases lining up with TRBD1. This receptor was obtained from a man aged 30 to 39 in good health and CMV-seronegative. CDR3 residues: CASTRDREETQYF. The CDR3 region has the DNA TGTGCCAGCACCAGGGACAGGGAAGAGACCCAGTACTTC.